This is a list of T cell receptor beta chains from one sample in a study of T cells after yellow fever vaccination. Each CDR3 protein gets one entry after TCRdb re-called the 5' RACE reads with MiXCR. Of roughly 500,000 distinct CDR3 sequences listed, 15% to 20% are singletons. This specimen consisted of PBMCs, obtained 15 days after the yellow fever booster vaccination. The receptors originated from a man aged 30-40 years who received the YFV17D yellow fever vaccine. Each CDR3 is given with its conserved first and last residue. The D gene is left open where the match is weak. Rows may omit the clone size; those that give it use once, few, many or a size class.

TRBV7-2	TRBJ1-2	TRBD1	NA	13	TGTGCCAGCAGCCTACAGGGGAGAAGTGGCTACACCTTC	CASSLQGRSGYTF
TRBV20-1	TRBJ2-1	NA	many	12	TGCAGTGCTAGAGGCCTAGCTAATGAGCAGTTCTTC	CSARGLANEQFF
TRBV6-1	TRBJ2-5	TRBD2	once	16	TGTGCCAGCAAAGCTACTAGCGGGGGCCTCCAAGAGACCCAGTACTTC	CASKATSGGLQETQYF
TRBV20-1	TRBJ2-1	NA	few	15	TGCAGTGCTAGCGGACTCTTGGGAAACAACAATGAGCAGTTCTTC	CSASGLLGNNNEQFF
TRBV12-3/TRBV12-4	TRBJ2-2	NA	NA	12	TGTGCCTTCCTGAGGGGTCCCGGGGAGCTGTTTTTT	CAFLRGPGELFF
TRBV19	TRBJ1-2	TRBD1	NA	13	TGTGCCAGTAGTACAACAGGGGGGAAGGGCTACACCTTC	CASSTTGGKGYTF
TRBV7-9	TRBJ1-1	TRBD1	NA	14	TGTGCCAGCAGCTTCCAGGGGGCGAACACTGAAGCTTTCTTT	CASSFQGANTEAFF
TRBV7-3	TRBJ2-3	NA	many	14	TGTGCCAGCAGCTTGCCCAATTCGGTAGATACGCAGTATTTT	CASSLPNSVDTQYF
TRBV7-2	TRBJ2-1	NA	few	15	TGTGCCAGCAGCTTATCCAGGCAACAAAACAATGAGCAGTTCTTC	CASSLSRQQNNEQFF
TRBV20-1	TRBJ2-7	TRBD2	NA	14	TGCAGTGCCCGGACTAGCGGGAACATCTACGAGCAGTACTTC	CSARTSGNIYEQYF
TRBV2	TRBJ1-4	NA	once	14	TGTGCCAGCAGTGAGCAGGGAGCGGGGGAAAAACTGTTTTTT	CASSEQGAGEKLFF
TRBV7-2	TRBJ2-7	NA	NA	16	TGTGCCAGCAGCTTAGGCTTATACGGAAGACCCTACGAGCAGTACTTC	CASSLGLYGRPYEQYF
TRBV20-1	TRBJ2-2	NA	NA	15	TGCAGTGCTAGATCGGGGACTGTCCCCACCGGGGAGCTGTTTTTT	CSARSGTVPTGELFF
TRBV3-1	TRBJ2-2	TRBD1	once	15	TGTGCCAGCAGCCGGGCAGGGGGCTCAAACGGGGAGCTGTTTTTT	CASSRAGGSNGELFF
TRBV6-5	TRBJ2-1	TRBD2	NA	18	TGTGCCAGCAGTTCCAGGGGTTTGGCGGGAGGCTCCTACAATGAGCAGTTCTTC	CASSSRGLAGGSYNEQFF
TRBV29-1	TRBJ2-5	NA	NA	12	TGCAGCGTTGTAGTCAGAGAAGAGACCCAGTACTTC	CSVVVREETQYF
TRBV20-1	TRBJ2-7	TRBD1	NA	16	TGCAGTGCTAGTTCCTCCCCCGGGACAGGGGCCTACGAGCAGTACTTC	CSASSSPGTGAYEQYF
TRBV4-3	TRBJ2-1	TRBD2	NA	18	TGCGCCAGCAGCCAAGATATCGGCGGGACTAGCTCCTACAATGAGCAGTTCTTC	CASSQDIGGTSSYNEQFF
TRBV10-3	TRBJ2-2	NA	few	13	TGTGCCATCAGGGGGACGGGAACCGGGGAGCTGTTTTTT	CAIRGTGTGELFF
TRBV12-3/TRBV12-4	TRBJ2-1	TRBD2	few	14	TGTGCCAGCAGCGGGACTACAAATTACAATGAGCAGTTCTTC	CASSGTTNYNEQFF
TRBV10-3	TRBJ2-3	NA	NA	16	TGTGCCATCAGTGAGGATACTAGGGGAGGAGGAGATACGCAGTATTTT	CAISEDTRGGGDTQYF
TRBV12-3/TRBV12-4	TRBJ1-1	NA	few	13	TGTGCCAGCAGCTCCGTGTTGAGTACTGAAGCTTTCTTT	CASSSVLSTEAFF
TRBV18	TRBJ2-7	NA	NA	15	TGTGCCAGCTCACCCCTCCTTGTGGGCCTCTACGAGCAGTACTTC	CASSPLLVGLYEQYF
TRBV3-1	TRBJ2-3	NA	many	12	TGTGCCAGCAGCTACCTCGGAGATACGCAGTATTTT	CASSYLGDTQYF
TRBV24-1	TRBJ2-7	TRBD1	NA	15	TGTGCCACCAGTGACCCGACAGGGGGCGAATACGAGCAGTACTTC	CATSDPTGGEYEQYF
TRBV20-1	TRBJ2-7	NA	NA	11	TGCAGTGCTCCAGCTTCCTACGAGCAGTACTTC	CSAPASYEQYF
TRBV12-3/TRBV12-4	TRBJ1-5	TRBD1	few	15	TGTGCCAGCAGTCCCCGACAGGGAAGAGATCAGCCCCAGCATTTT	CASSPRQGRDQPQHF
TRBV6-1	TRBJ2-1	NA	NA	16	TGTGCCAGCAGTCCCCATGGGCTAGCAGTGTACAATGAGCAGTTCTTC	CASSPHGLAVYNEQFF
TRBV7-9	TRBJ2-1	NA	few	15	TGTGCCAGCAGCTTAACGGGACCCCTTCTATATGAGCAGTTCTTC	CASSLTGPLLYEQFF